These 25 T cell receptor beta chains share one sample of origin, sequenced in a study of T cells in Graves' hyperthyroidism and ophthalmopathy. Amplified TCR beta CDR3 regions came from RNA transcripts. Researchers ran a first-round RT-PCR on the TCR CDR3 using the HTBI primer set. Each CDR3 protein gets one entry after TCRdb re-called the multiplex PCR reads with MiXCR. There are hundreds of thousands of distinct CDR3 sequences in the sample; 35% to 45% occur only once, and 7% to 10% lies in the top ten. Sequencing was done on a sample of blood. Source of these receptors: a man aged 18 to 35 with Graves' hyperthyroidism.

This clonotype was seen ten or more times. This chain links TRBV9 with TRBJ2-2; no reliable D call. CDR3 length: 14 amino acids. From germline, CDR1 is SGDLS and CDR2 YYNGEE. V lost 4 bases and J lost 7, with 14 bases in between. Here the CDR3 DNA reads TGTGCCAGCAGCCCCGGTTCGGGCCACGGGGAGCTGTTTTTT. Translating it yields CASSPGSGHGELFF.

The chain recombines TRBV9 with TRBJ1-1; 8 bases align to TRBD1. V lost 5 bases to trimming and J lost 1 base; unmatched junction nucleotides: 13. The CDR3 has 17 amino acids. CDR1 is SGDLS, CDR2 YYNGEE, per germline. The CDR3 DNA sequence: TGTGCCAGCAGTCCGAGGTGGGACAGGAAACCGAACACTGAAGCTTTCTTT. Encoded protein: CASSPRWDRKPNTEAFF.

This clonotype occurred a few times. V usage is TRBV7-2 and J usage is TRBJ2-5; D possibly corresponds to TRBD2 (6 bases). Per germline, CDR1 SGHTA and CDR2 FQGNSA. The ends were cut back, 5 bases at V and 5 bases at J, with 12 bases in the middle. CDR3 length: 13 residues. As DNA, the CDR3 is TGTGCCAGCAGCCGGGGGACGATCGAGACCCAGTACTTC. Translated: CASSRGTIETQYF.

The chain employs TRBV3-1 and TRBJ1-1; 8 bases align to TRBD1. Germline V gene lookup returns CDR1 LGHDT and CDR2 YNNKEL (reference sequence). The CDR3 contains 14 residues. Trimming at V came to 4 bases and at J to 5 bases, leaving 6 bases not matched to a gene. The chain's CDR3 is CASSRTGGETEAFF. The DNA for the CDR3 is TGTGCCAGCAGCCGAACAGGGGGTGAGACTGAAGCTTTCTTT.

The chain joins TRBV5-1 to TRBJ2-7; 12 nucleotides line up with TRBD2. J was trimmed by 1 base and V by 0 bases; bases with no gene match: 5. Germline CDR1 reads SGHRS; CDR2 reads YFSETQ. The CDR3 is made up of 17 amino acids. The CDR3 nucleotides are TGCGCCAGCAGCTTGGGATCACTAGCGGGAGGTTCCTACGAGCAGTACTTC. As protein: CASSLGSLAGGSYEQYF.

This clonotype was seen at least ten times. V gene TRBV9 combines with J gene TRBJ2-7, with 9 positions matching TRBD1. The CDR3 has 14 residues. Germline V gene data show CDR1 as SGDLS and CDR2 as YYNGEE. V trimming: 7 bases; J trimming: 3 bases; junction bases outside the gene matches: 8. CDR3 in amino acids: CASSAAGQGYEQYF. The CDR3 DNA follows: TGTGCCAGCTCGGCCGCGGGACAGGGCTACGAGCAGTACTTC.

J is TRBJ1-1 and V is TRBV9; D is unresolved. The V gene lost 0 bases and the J gene lost 2 bases, with 11 bases spanning the gap. The germline CDR1 and CDR2 sequences are SGDLS and YYNGEE. This CDR3 region has 15 residues. The DNA for the CDR3 is TGTGCCAGCAGCGTAGGGGATGGTTTCAACACTGAAGCTTTCTTT. Amino acid sequence: CASSVGDGFNTEAFF.

This clonotype was recorded only once. The rearrangement joins TRBV10-3 to TRBJ2-6; 7 nucleotides align to TRBD1. CDR1 and CDR2 (germline): ENHRY, SYGVKD. V gave up 6 bases and J gave up 2 bases; unmatched junction bases: 7. The CDR3 contains 16 residues. CDR3 in DNA: TGTGCCATCAGCAACAGGGGAACCACTGGGGCCAACGTCCTGACTTTC. Its translation: CAISNRGTTGANVLTF.

This clonotype occurred many times. The chain uses TRBV11-3 and TRBJ1-1, with no clear D. This CDR3 spans 14 amino acids. V lost 1 base and J lost 5, with 11 bases in between. The germline gives CDR1 SGHNT, CDR2 YENEEA. The CDR3 is CASSLGLPVTEAFF. For the CDR3, the DNA is TGTGCCAGCAGCTTAGGACTCCCGGTAACTGAAGCTTTCTTT.

This clonotype was picked up many times. The CDR3, as DNA: TGTGCCAGCAGCACCGGGACAGCCGGCAATCAGCCCCAGCATTTT. The encoded protein is CASSTGTAGNQPQHF. The V and J genes are TRBV11-2 and TRBJ1-5; 7 nucleotides agree with TRBD1. This CDR3 is built from 15 residues. Germline V gene lookup returns CDR1 SGHAT and CDR2 FQNNGV. Trimming took 5 bases from V and 2 from J; bases not matched to a gene: 6.

The table lists this clonotype with many counts. This chain uses TRBV9 with TRBJ2-7; weak D call: TRBD1 (6 bases). Germline-derived CDR1 and CDR2 are SGDLS and YYNGEE. The CDR3 is 14 amino acids. V was pared by 1 base and J by 2 bases, with 10 bases between. In nucleotides, the CDR3 is TGTGCCAGCAGCGTATCGGACAGCCCCTACGAGCAGTACTTC. Translating it yields CASSVSDSPYEQYF.

The V gene is TRBV5-1, the J gene TRBJ1-4; D gene uncertain. The germline gives CDR1 SGHRS, CDR2 YFSETQ. V was clipped by 0 bases and J by 7 bases, with 10 bases between them. CDR3 length: 14 residues. In DNA, the CDR3 is TGCGCCAGCAGCTTGGCGCTTCAAGGTGAAAAACTGTTTTTT. It specifies CASSLALQGEKLFF.

This clonotype was found a few times. The rearrangement links TRBV6-5 to TRBJ1-1; D unresolved. Deletions cut 0 bases from V and 7 bases from J, with 9 bases between. From germline, CDR1 is MNHEY and CDR2 SVGAGI. The CDR3 spans 13 residues. The CDR3 region is CASSYSRADEAFF. CDR3 sequence (DNA): TGTGCCAGCAGTTACTCGAGGGCAGATGAAGCTTTCTTT.

DNA for the CDR3: TGTGCCACCATAGCGGGGACAGGGGTTGAAAAACTGTTTTTT. It is translated as CATIAGTGVEKLFF. J is TRBJ1-4 and V is TRBV2; 10 bases line up with TRBD1. Germline V CDR1 and CDR2: SNHLY, FYNNEI. J lost 7 bases, V lost 10 bases, and 9 bases had no gene match. The CDR3 runs 14 residues.

The chain recombines TRBV4-1 with TRBJ2-2; the D gene is possibly TRBD1 (5 bases). CDR3 size: 13 residues. From germline, CDR1 is MGHRA and CDR2 YSYEKL. Trimming removed 3 bases at V and 7 bases at J, with 9 bases between. The CDR3 DNA reads as TGCGCCAGCAGCCATGAGCAGGGCGGGGAGCTGTTTTTT. Amino acids: CASSHEQGGELFF.

The chain has TRBV2 and TRBJ2-1; D uncertain. The V end was cut by 2 bases, the J end by 5 bases, with 1 base between. The CDR3 consists of 11 residues. Per germline, CDR1 SNHLY and CDR2 FYNNEI. Here the CDR3 DNA reads TGTGCCAGCAGTGAAAACAATGAGCAGTTCTTC. Amino acids: CASSENNEQFF.

This clonotype was detected many times. The rearrangement links TRBV7-9 to TRBJ1-3; D unclear. The germline gives CDR1 SEHNR, CDR2 FQNEAQ (reference sequence). CDR3 length equals 14 residues. V lost 4 bases and J lost 0, with 7 bases in between. This chain's CDR3 is CASSSGVSGNTIYF. CDR3 DNA sequence: TGTGCCAGCAGCTCCGGGGTCTCTGGAAACACCATATATTTT.

The chain employs TRBV29-1 and TRBJ2-5; 8 bases are shared with TRBD1. Germline CDR1 SQVTM, CDR2 ANQGSEA. There are 13 residues in the CDR3. The junction had 4 bases not matched to a gene; V was cut back by 3 bases and J by 4 bases. CDR3 loop: CSVDSRGPETQYF. CDR3 bases: TGCAGCGTTGACTCCAGGGGGCCAGAGACCCAGTACTTC.

This chain uses TRBV29-1 with TRBJ2-6; 8 bases agree with TRBD1. V gave up 7 bases and J gave up 2 bases; unmatched junction bases: 13. Germline CDR1 SQVTM, CDR2 ANQGSEA. This CDR3 comprises 17 residues. The CDR3 loop reads CSARTGLTGAGANVLTF. The CDR3 DNA is TGCAGCGCTCGGACAGGCCTGACAGGGGCTGGGGCCAACGTCCTGACTTTC.

The V gene is TRBV7-2, the J gene TRBJ2-7; unclear D gene. Trimming took off 3 bases at V and 2 bases at J, with 14 bases between the two ends. Germline loops: CDR1 SGHTA, CDR2 FQGNSA. This CDR3 region has 15 residues. This chain's CDR3 is CASSFGVSATYEQYF. In nucleotides, the CDR3 is TGTGCCAGCAGCTTTGGCGTTTCGGCTACCTACGAGCAGTACTTC.

The chain joins TRBV6-5 to TRBJ2-6; D unresolved. This CDR3 has 15 residues. The germline V and J ends were trimmed by 5 bases and 2 bases, with 10 bases remaining between them. From germline, CDR1 is MNHEY and CDR2 SVGAGI. The CDR3 spells CASSPTITGANVLTF. In DNA, the CDR3 is TGTGCCAGCAGTCCTACAATTACTGGGGCCAACGTCCTGACTTTC.

V gene TRBV12-3 or TRBV12-4 combines with J gene TRBJ2-5; TRBD1 matches at 8 bases. V was pared by 5 bases and J by 3 bases, with 5 bases of the junction left unmatched. This CDR3 has 14 residues. The CDR3 DNA is TGTGCCAGCAGTATGGGACAGGCAAAAGAGACCCAGTACTTC. It translates to CASSMGQAKETQYF.

CDR3 residues: CASRSGNTGANVLTF. The CDR3 region has the DNA TGTGCCAGCAGATCAGGGAACACCGGGGCCAACGTCCTGACTTTC. This sequence joins TRBV7-3 and TRBJ2-6; the D gene is possibly TRBD1 (5 bases). Deletions cut 6 bases from V and 4 bases from J, with 13 bases between. The CDR3 totals 15 residues. Germline V gene data show CDR1 as SGHTA and CDR2 as FQGTGA.

This clonotype was counted only a few times. The chain joins TRBV5-4 to TRBJ2-5; the D gene is possibly TRBD2 (5 bases). This CDR3 spans 15 amino acids. Per the germline V gene, CDR1 is SGHNT and CDR2 is YYREEE (reference sequence). Between the trimmed V and J ends, which lost 0 bases and 5 bases, there was a span of 14 bases. The DNA for the CDR3 is TGTGCCAGCAGCTTGGGGTGGGCTACGGGGGAGACCCAGTACTTC. This gives the protein CASSLGWATGETQYF.

This clonotype was seen at least ten times. This sequence joins TRBV6-5 and TRBJ1-5; D is unclear. The ends were cut back, 0 bases at V and 7 bases at J, with 7 bases in the middle. The CDR3 runs 13 residues. Germline CDR1 and CDR2: MNHEY and SVGAGI. The CDR3 DNA is TGTGCCAGCAGTTACTCGAGGGAACAGCCCCAGCATTTT. As protein: CASSYSREQPQHF.